This TCR beta chain emerged from a study of shared clonotypes between healthy human individuals. Overall study findings and caveats: Sharing of clonotypes among donors was expected to vary with sequencing depth. What naive subsets generally showed was a larger estimated richness than memory subsets showed.

The table came from immunoSEQ multiplex PCR; TCRdb's copy has only in-frame clones and leaves some out. Of roughly 1,800,000 clones detected, roughly 95% appear once; the ten largest clones hold 1.2%. Worth noting for this clone: The antigen is undetermined.

Naive CD8 cells lacked CD45RO and underwent positive selection for CCR7, leaving out terminally differentiated effector memory CD45RA+ cells. The donors, all of them Caucasian adults, lived in Nashville, Tennessee. The CDR3 is made up of 16 amino acids. This TCR derives from a man between 18 and 29 years old in good health. Specimen: naive CD8+ T cells sorted from blood. The chain has TRBV21-1 and TRBJ2-7; the table's TRBD1 call for D was not verified on the DNA. TRBV21-1 has pseudogene status. DNA of the CDR3: TGTGCCAGCAGCAAAGCCCAGTCCCGAAGCTCCTACGAGCAGTACTTC. Amino acid sequence: CASSKAQSRSSYEQYF.